The 27 T cell receptor beta chains below were found in one sample sequenced in a study of T cell repertoires in aging, cancer and after chemotherapy. TRB rearrangements spanning V, D and J were amplified using mixed TRB-A/B primers. TCRdb independently ran MiXCR on the multiplex PCR reads; one entry per CDR3 protein. The table includes about 11,000 distinct CDR3 sequences, about 42% detected once. Amplification of TCR beta used genomic DNA extracted from peripheral blood. The sample consisted of blood. The receptors were sampled from a human donor in good health.

The rearrangement joins TRBV28 to TRBJ2-5; 10 bases align to TRBD2. Germline V gene sequence: CDR1 MDHEN, CDR2 SYDVKM. The CDR3 totals 16 residues. V trimming: 5 bases; J trimming: 2 bases; junction bases outside the gene matches: 8. The CDR3 DNA follows: TGTGCCAGCAGTCCTCCACTAGCGGGGAAGCAAGAGACCCAGTACTTC. Its translation: CASSPPLAGKQETQYF.

This clonotype was observed a few times. The V call is TRBV6-1, the J call TRBJ1-2, with D maybe TRBD1 (5 bases). V lost 0 bases and J 5 bases, leaving 10 bases between the germline ends. The CDR3 has 14 residues. Looked up from germline, CDR1 is MNHNS and CDR2 is SASEGT. The CDR3 loop reads CASSEAGEAYGYTF. In DNA, the CDR3 is TGTGCCAGCAGTGAAGCAGGGGAGGCTTATGGCTACACCTTC.

In its sample, this clonotype is medium-sized (0.01 to 0.1%). The chain couples TRBV29-1 to TRBJ2-3; D call uncertain. V was shortened by 4 bases and J by 3 bases, with 11 bases between the two germline ends. CDR3 size: 13 residues. The germline V gene encodes CDR1 SQVTM and CDR2 ANQGSEA. The CDR3 DNA is TGCAGCGTTGGCACTCTGGGGACAGATACGCAGTATTTT. Residues: CSVGTLGTDTQYF.

J is TRBJ1-2 and V is TRBV12-3 or TRBV12-4, with unresolved D. This CDR3 contains 14 residues. Trimming cost V 7 bases and J 0 bases, with 12 bases left between them. The DNA for the CDR3 is TGTGCCAGCACCCAGAACCCAGCTAACTATGGCTACACCTTC. Translation: CASTQNPANYGYTF.

The chain couples TRBV20-1 to TRBJ2-7; D assignment may be TRBD1 or TRBD2 (5 bases each). CDR1 and CDR2 (germline): DFQATT, SNEGSKA (reference sequence). This CDR3 is built from 14 residues. V lost 0 bases to trimming and J lost 2 bases, with 11 bases between them. CDR3 DNA: TGCAGTGCTAGAGATATCCGGGGCCCCTACGAGCAGTACTTC. It codes for CSARDIRGPYEQYF.

Only a few counts were recorded for this clonotype. The J gene is TRBJ2-1, the V gene TRBV10-3; 14 bases align to TRBD2. In germline, CDR1 is ENHRY, CDR2 SYGVKD. V lost 3 bases to trimming and J lost 9 bases; unmatched junction nucleotides: 7. The CDR3 extends over 16 amino acids. As DNA, the CDR3 is TGTGCCATCAGTGACTCGACGACTAGCGGGAGGGGTGAGCAGTTCTTC. This codes for CAISDSTTSGRGEQFF.

CDR3 coding DNA: TGTGCCAGCAGCTTAGAAAGGCCGAGGATGGGGACTGAAGCTTTCTTT. Its translation: CASSLERPRMGTEAFF. The chain has TRBV7-2 and TRBJ1-1; no clear D gene. CDR1 and CDR2 (germline): SGHTA, FQGNSA. The CDR3 has 16 amino acids. V was clipped by 1 base and J by 5 bases, with 17 bases between them.

The chain has TRBV30 and TRBJ2-2; tentatively, D is TRBD2 (5 bases). The CDR3 consists of 19 residues. CDR1 GTSNPN and CDR2 SVGIG come from the germline V gene (reference sequence). The ends were cut back, 6 bases at V and 5 bases at J, with 31 bases in the middle. For the CDR3, the DNA is TGTGCCTGCGGGATAGGAAGGATCACTACGGGTTCATTTACCGGGGAGCTGTTTTTT. This codes for CACGIGRITTGSFTGELFF.

There are a few counts of this clonotype. The J gene is TRBJ2-7, the V gene TRBV30, with D uncertain. The germline V gene encodes CDR1 GTSNPN and CDR2 SVGIG (reference sequence). CDR3 size: 13 residues. V lost 1 base, J lost 0 bases, and 7 bases lay in between. The CDR3 coding sequence is TGTGCCTGGAGTGGGGGTCTCTCCTACGAGCAGTACTTC. Encoded protein: CAWSGGLSYEQYF. The variable domain in full, with the rest retrieved from reference TRBV30 and TRBJ2-7, is SQTIHQWPATLVQPVGSPLSLECTVEGTSNPNLYWYRQAAGRGLQLLFYSVGIGQISSEVPQNLSASRPQDRQFILSSKKLLLSDSGFYLCAWSGGLSYEQYFGPGTRLTVT.

V and J are TRBV15 and TRBJ1-3; 7 nucleotides line up with TRBD1. The CDR3 runs 14 residues. J gave up 4 bases and V 8 bases, and 8 bases lay outside the gene matches. In germline, CDR1 is LNHNV, CDR2 YYDKDF (reference sequence). CDR3 amino acids: CATSTGDGGNTIYF. The CDR3 coding sequence is TGTGCCACCTCCACAGGGGATGGGGGAAACACCATATATTTT.

The chain couples TRBV20-1 to TRBJ2-7; 11 bases line up with TRBD2. V trimming: 0 bases; J trimming: 3 bases; junction bases outside the gene matches: 4. The CDR3 totals 15 residues. CDR1 is DFQATT, CDR2 SNEGSKA, per germline (reference sequence). The CDR3 here is CSARDPGTSGYEQYF. DNA for the CDR3: TGCAGTGCTAGAGATCCCGGGACTAGCGGCTACGAGCAGTACTTC.

The rearrangement uses TRBV28 and TRBJ1-2; D uncertain. The V end lost 7 bases, the J end lost 8 bases, and 11 bases lay between the germline ends. This CDR3 region has 11 residues. From germline, CDR1 is MDHEN and CDR2 SYDVKM. CDR3 sequence (DNA): TGTGCCAGCACCACCTCACGGGGCTACACCTTC. Encoded protein: CASTTSRGYTF.

The chain combines TRBV12-3 or TRBV12-4 with TRBJ1-6, with 9 bases lining up with TRBD1. The CDR3 runs to 15 residues. V dropped 5 bases and J dropped 6; count of bases not matched to a gene: 5. DNA for the CDR3: TGTGCCAGCAGTATGACAGGGGGTGGTAATTCACCCCTCCACTTT. This sequence encodes CASSMTGGGNSPLHF.

The rearrangement uses TRBV6-1 and TRBJ2-3; TRBD1 is a possible D gene (6 bases). The CDR3 consists of 15 residues. Between the trimmed V and J ends, which lost 6 bases and 2 bases, there was a span of 15 bases. Germline CDR1 is MNHNS and CDR2 is SASEGT. The chain's CDR3 is CASSLATGSTDTQYF. CDR3 DNA sequence: TGTGCCAGCAGCTTAGCCACAGGGTCCACAGATACGCAGTATTTT.

V usage is TRBV12-3 or TRBV12-4 and J usage is TRBJ1-4; no reliable D call. Trimming took off 7 bases at V and 5 bases at J, with 11 bases between the two ends. This CDR3 is 13 amino acids long. CDR3 bases: TGTGCCAGCAAACGGACGGGGAATGAAAAACTGTTTTTT. Protein: CASKRTGNEKLFF.

The chain has TRBV19 and TRBJ2-3; 10 positions match TRBD2. Per germline, CDR1 LNHDA and CDR2 SQIVND (reference sequence). This CDR3 is 16 amino acids long. The V and J ends lost 9 bases and 5 bases, in that order; junction bases with no gene match: 14. The DNA of the CDR3 is TGTGCCAGCAGTCTTTTAGCGGGGGGCCCGTTAGATACGCAGTATTTT. Translating it yields CASSLLAGGPLDTQYF.

Of note for this clonotype: The junction shows a germline mismatch at one end, possibly a read error. The rearrangement uses TRBV4-2 and TRBJ1-6; the match to TRBD1 covers 9 bases. Germline V lookup: CDR1 LGHNA, CDR2 YNFKEQ. This CDR3 has 17 amino acids. The CDR3 spells CASSLDIRQGDNSPLHF. As DNA, the CDR3 is TGCGCCAGCAGCCTCGATATAAGACAGGGGGATAATTCACCCCTCCACTTT.

As to this clonotype: At one end the junction does not follow the germline gene, possibly because of a read error. The chain joins TRBV7-9 to TRBJ2-5, with D possibly TRBD1 on 6 matching bases. There are 15 residues in the CDR3. Per germline, CDR1 SEHNR and CDR2 FQNEAQ (reference sequence). CDR3 protein: CASSYSDSLGETEYF. CDR3 nucleotides: TGTGCCAGCAGTTACTCGGACAGCCTGGGAGAGACCGAGTACTTC.

This CDR3 is CASSLITGVSEAFF. CDR3 nucleotides: TGTGCCAGCAGCTTGATCACAGGGGTGAGTGAAGCTTTCTTT. The V and J genes are TRBV11-1 and TRBJ1-1; 7 bases line up with TRBD1. The trim removed 3 bases at V and 7 bases at J, leaving 8 bases unmatched. The CDR3 is 14 amino acids. The germline V gene has CDR1 SGHAT and CDR2 FQDESV (reference sequence).

In its sample, this clonotype was seen a few times. The V and J genes are TRBV27 and TRBJ1-2; 8 nucleotides agree with TRBD1. J was trimmed by 4 bases and V by 0 bases; bases with no gene match: 4. Germline assignment: CDR1 MNHEY and CDR2 SMNVEV (reference sequence). This CDR3 comprises 15 residues. The CDR3 loop reads CASSLSTGDTYGYTF. The CDR3 DNA follows: TGTGCCAGCAGTTTATCGACAGGGGATACCTATGGCTACACCTTC.

This chain links TRBV27 with TRBJ1-2, with D perhaps matching TRBD1 (5 bases). The germline V and J ends were trimmed by 2 bases and 4 bases, with 17 bases remaining between them. This CDR3 has 16 amino acids. CDR1 and CDR2 (germline): MNHEY, SMNVEV (reference sequence). This CDR3 reads CASSLGLTESIYGYTF. The CDR3 region has the DNA TGTGCCAGCAGTTTAGGCTTGACAGAATCGATCTATGGCTACACCTTC.

This chain joins TRBV7-2 and TRBJ1-1; weak D call: TRBD1 (5 bases). CDR3 length equals 15 residues. The V end was cut by 7 bases, the J end by 0 bases, with 15 bases between. CDR1 SGHTA and CDR2 FQGNSA come from the germline V gene. The CDR3 region is CASTTRGTMNTEAFF. In nucleotides, the CDR3 is TGTGCCAGCACCACCCGGGGGACGATGAACACTGAAGCTTTCTTT.

The chain carries TRBV5-5 and TRBJ1-1, with D hard to call. V was cut by 0 bases and J by 4 bases, with 19 bases left in between. Germline assignment: CDR1 SGHKS and CDR2 YYEKEE (reference sequence). The CDR3 loop spans 17 amino acids. For the CDR3, the DNA is TGTGCCAGCAGCTTGGGGAGGACCCAGGTTTTGAGCACTGAAGCTTTCTTT. Translation: CASSLGRTQVLSTEAFF.

This chain links TRBV27 with TRBJ2-5, with D maybe TRBD2 (6 bases). Between the trimmed V and J ends, which lost 8 bases and 7 bases, there was a span of 20 bases. The CDR3 runs 14 residues. Germline assignment: CDR1 MNHEY and CDR2 SMNVEV (reference sequence). CDR3 DNA sequence: TGTGCCAGCTCCCCTTGGGGGGACGCTCGGACCCAGTACTTC. As protein: CASSPWGDARTQYF.

This sequence joins TRBV6-1 and TRBJ1-6; no reliable D call. From germline, CDR1 is MNHNS and CDR2 SASEGT. Trimming pared 8 bases from V and 6 bases from J, leaving 14 bases between. The CDR3 sequence is 14 residues long. The CDR3 sequence is CASRVRTINSPLHF. The CDR3 DNA follows: TGTGCCAGCCGGGTGAGAACCATTAATTCACCCCTCCACTTT.

This clonotype was counted a few times. The chain couples TRBV30 to TRBJ2-7, with 8 bases identical to TRBD1. After removal of 0 bases from V and 6 bases from J, the junction contained 4 bases not matched to a gene. The CDR3 is 13 residues long. From germline, CDR1 is GTSNPN and CDR2 SVGIG (reference sequence). CDR3 sequence reads: CAWSVARGLEQYF. The CDR3 DNA follows: TGTGCCTGGAGTGTAGCCAGGGGGCTCGAGCAGTACTTC.

V is TRBV20-1 and J is TRBJ1-5, with D perhaps matching TRBD1 (5 bases). Germline V lookup: CDR1 DFQATT, CDR2 SNEGSKA (reference sequence). This CDR3 is 16 amino acids long. Trimming stripped 0 bases from V and 0 bases from J, with 12 bases between. For the CDR3, the DNA is TGCAGTGCTAGAGATTCCGCAGGGTATAGCAATCAGCCCCAGCATTTT. It yields the protein CSARDSAGYSNQPQHF.